The rows below give T cell receptor beta chains drawn from one sample of a study of T cell responses to AZD1222 COVID-19 vaccine. Repertoires were generated with immunoSEQ multiplex PCR, while TCRdb's copy carries only in-frame clones and drops some. The table has about 120,000 clones, around 87% seen once; the top ten hold more than 9%. The sample was peripheral blood, taken on day 0 of AZD1222 vaccination. Receptor source: an adult in good health. Each CDR3 is given with its conserved first and last residue. D genes are given only for firm matches. Only some rows state a clone size, as once, few, many or a class for expanded clones.

CDR3aa	CDR3nt	abundance	v_gene	j_gene	d_gene
CASSKGERTGPNYGYTF	TGTGCCAGCAGCAAAGGGGAGAGGACAGGCCCTAACTATGGCTACACCTTC	NA	TRBV7-2	TRBJ1-2	TRBD1
CASSPVAASTDTQYF	TGTGCCAGCAGCCCCGTAGCGGCAAGCACAGATACGCAGTATTTT	NA	TRBV5-4	TRBJ2-3	NA
CASSLTTDTEAFF	TGTGCCAGCAGCTTAACGACGGACACTGAAGCTTTCTTT	NA	TRBV11-2	TRBJ1-1	NA
CASTGAGGGYTF	TGTGCCAGCACGGGAGCAGGGGGTGGCTACACCTTC	NA	TRBV6-5	TRBJ1-2	TRBD1
CASTSPVQGEGYTF	TGTGCCAGCACCTCCCCGGTGCAGGGGGAGGGCTACACCTTC	NA	TRBV28	TRBJ1-2	TRBD1
CASSLHTGTYEQYF	TGTGCCAGCAGCTTACATACAGGCACCTACGAGCAGTACTTC	NA	TRBV13	TRBJ2-7	NA
CASSLARQETQYF	TGTGCCAGCAGCTTGGCTAGGCAAGAGACCCAGTACTTC	NA	TRBV5-4	TRBJ2-5	NA
CASSLKGVGPQHF	TGTGCCAGCAGTTTAAAGGGGGTTGGGCCCCAGCATTTT	NA	TRBV12-3/TRBV12-4	TRBJ1-5	NA
CASSEALPASGYEQYF	TGTGCCAGCAGTGAAGCGCTTCCGGCCTCCGGGTACGAGCAGTACTTC	NA	TRBV2	TRBJ2-7	NA
CASSAGLGGAGLDEKLFF	TGTGCCAGCAGCGCCGGTTTGGGGGGCGCCGGCTTGGATGAAAAACTGTTTTTT	NA	TRBV9	TRBJ1-4	NA
CACHRDTNYEQYF	TGTGCCTGCCATCGGGACACGAACTACGAGCAGTACTTC	NA	TRBV6-5	TRBJ2-7	NA
CSASPAQQGNTIYF	TGCAGTGCTAGTCCGGCCCAGCAGGGAAACACCATATATTTT	NA	TRBV20-1	TRBJ1-3	NA
CASSQDQIVRDTDTQYF	TGTGCCAGCAGCCAAGATCAAATTGTTAGGGACACAGATACGCAGTATTTT	NA	TRBV14	TRBJ2-3	NA
CASSLLAEETQYF	TGTGCCAGCAGCCTTCTAGCGGAAGAGACCCAGTACTTC	NA	TRBV3-1/TRBV3-2	TRBJ2-5	TRBD2
CASSPPGAGGGYTF	TGCGCCAGCAGCCCCCCCGGGGCGGGGGGTGGCTACACCTTC	NA	TRBV5-1	TRBJ1-2	NA
CASSQVELAEAFF	TGCGCCAGCAGCCAAGTCGAGCTCGCTGAAGCTTTCTTT	once	TRBV4-3	TRBJ1-1	NA